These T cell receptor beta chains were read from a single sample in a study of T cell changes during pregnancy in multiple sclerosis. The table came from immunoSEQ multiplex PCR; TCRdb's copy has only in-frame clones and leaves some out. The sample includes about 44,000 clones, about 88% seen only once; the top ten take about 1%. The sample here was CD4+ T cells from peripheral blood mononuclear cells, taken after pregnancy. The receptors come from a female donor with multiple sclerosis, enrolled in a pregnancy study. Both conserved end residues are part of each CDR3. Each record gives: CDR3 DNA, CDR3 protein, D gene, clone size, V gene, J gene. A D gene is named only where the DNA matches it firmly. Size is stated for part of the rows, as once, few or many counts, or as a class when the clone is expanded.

CDR3nt: TGTGCCAGTAGTCTTCGGACAGGGGCCGTGGGCGGCTACACCTTC
CDR3aa: CASSLRTGAVGGYTF
d_gene: TRBD1
abundance: -
v_gene: TRBV19
j_gene: TRBJ1-2

CDR3nt: TGTGCCGCCCGGACAGGGAATGAGCCCCAGCATTTT
CDR3aa: CAARTGNEPQHF
d_gene: TRBD1
abundance: -
v_gene: TRBV28
j_gene: TRBJ1-5

CDR3nt: TGTGCCAGCAGTTTAAGACAGAACGAGCAGTACTTC
CDR3aa: CASSLRQNEQYF
d_gene: -
abundance: -
v_gene: TRBV28
j_gene: TRBJ2-7

CDR3nt: TGTGCCAGCAGTGAAGCGGGACCGGGAAGGGGGCTGTTTTTT
CDR3aa: CASSEAGPGRGLFF
d_gene: -
abundance: -
v_gene: TRBV2
j_gene: TRBJ1-4

CDR3nt: TGTGCCAGCAGAGTAAGCGGTTCCCTGGCGGCTGAAGCTTTCTTT
CDR3aa: CASRVSGSLAAEAFF
d_gene: -
abundance: -
v_gene: TRBV14
j_gene: TRBJ1-1

CDR3nt: TGCGCCAGCAACAGCGGGAGTGGCACAGATACGCAGTATTTT
CDR3aa: CASNSGSGTDTQYF
d_gene: TRBD2
abundance: once
v_gene: TRBV10-1
j_gene: TRBJ2-3

CDR3nt: TGTGCCAGCAGTGTCCGGACAGCGGGGGCTAGGGGCTACACCTTC
CDR3aa: CASSVRTAGARGYTF
d_gene: -
abundance: -
v_gene: TRBV6-1
j_gene: TRBJ1-2

CDR3nt: TGTGCCAGTAGTATCCTGGGGGGGCCGGATGGCTACACCTTC
CDR3aa: CASSILGGPDGYTF
d_gene: -
abundance: -
v_gene: TRBV19
j_gene: TRBJ1-2

CDR3nt: TGCGCCAGCAGCCGGGGACAGGGGGCTACAGATACGCAGTATTTT
CDR3aa: CASSRGQGATDTQYF
d_gene: TRBD1
abundance: -
v_gene: TRBV5-1
j_gene: TRBJ2-3

CDR3nt: TGTGCCAGCAGTGATCGGCGGGACTCACTGGGAGAGTACTTC
CDR3aa: CASSDRRDSLGEYF
d_gene: -
abundance: -
v_gene: TRBV6-1
j_gene: TRBJ2-7

CDR3nt: TGTGCCAGCAGCTTACAGGGGCCGAACTATGGCTACACCTTC
CDR3aa: CASSLQGPNYGYTF
d_gene: -
abundance: once
v_gene: TRBV11-2
j_gene: TRBJ1-2

CDR3nt: TGCGCCAGCAGCTTGTTTGGGGGGACCCAAGAGACCCAGTACTTC
CDR3aa: CASSLFGGTQETQYF
d_gene: -
abundance: -
v_gene: TRBV5-1
j_gene: TRBJ2-5

CDR3nt: TGTGCCAGCAGTTTATTTGGGTCCGCGGCCGGGGAGCTGTTTTTT
CDR3aa: CASSLFGSAAGELFF
d_gene: -
abundance: few
v_gene: TRBV27
j_gene: TRBJ2-2

CDR3nt: TGTGCCAGCAGAGAGGGAGGGACCGGTAGCTATGGCTACACCTTC
CDR3aa: CASREGGTGSYGYTF
d_gene: -
abundance: -
v_gene: TRBV28
j_gene: TRBJ1-2

CDR3nt: -
CDR3aa: CASSKWGGGTGGASYGYTF
d_gene: -
abundance: -
v_gene: TRBV21-1
j_gene: TRBJ1-2

CDR3nt: TGCAGCGTTGGACAGTTAAGCAATCAGCCCCAGCATTTT
CDR3aa: CSVGQLSNQPQHF
d_gene: -
abundance: -
v_gene: TRBV29-1
j_gene: TRBJ1-5

CDR3nt: TGTGCCAGTAGTATCAACAGGGGGACTAATGAAAAACTGTTTTTT
CDR3aa: CASSINRGTNEKLFF
d_gene: TRBD1
abundance: -
v_gene: TRBV19
j_gene: TRBJ1-4

CDR3nt: TGTGCCAGCAGTTTCCAGGACTCCTGGAACTATGGCTACACCTTC
CDR3aa: CASSFQDSWNYGYTF
d_gene: -
abundance: -
v_gene: TRBV28
j_gene: TRBJ1-2

CDR3nt: TGTGCCAGCTCACCAGTCGCGGGAGAATACAATGAGCAGTTCTTC
CDR3aa: CASSPVAGEYNEQFF
d_gene: TRBD2
abundance: -
v_gene: TRBV18
j_gene: TRBJ2-1

CDR3nt: TGTGCCAGCAGCTTCACGGGGTCCTACGAGCAGTACTTC
CDR3aa: CASSFTGSYEQYF
d_gene: -
abundance: -
v_gene: TRBV7-8
j_gene: TRBJ2-7

CDR3nt: TGTGCCAGCAGCCGGGACTACAGTGAAGCTTTCTTT
CDR3aa: CASSRDYSEAFF
d_gene: -
abundance: once
v_gene: TRBV28
j_gene: TRBJ1-1

CDR3nt: TGTGCCAGCAGCCGACAGGGGTTGGTACAGCCCCAGCATTTT
CDR3aa: CASSRQGLVQPQHF
d_gene: TRBD1
abundance: -
v_gene: TRBV5-6
j_gene: TRBJ1-5

CDR3nt: TGTGCCTGGAGTGTTAACACAGGGTATGGCTACACCTTC
CDR3aa: CAWSVNTGYGYTF
d_gene: -
abundance: -
v_gene: TRBV30
j_gene: TRBJ1-2

CDR3nt: TGTGCCAGCAGTTTAGGGACTAGCGGGGGTTACGATACGCAGTATTTT
CDR3aa: CASSLGTSGGYDTQYF
d_gene: TRBD2
abundance: -
v_gene: TRBV28
j_gene: TRBJ2-3

CDR3nt: TGTGCCAGCAGCCAAGATTTCTCCAATTCCGGCTACGAGCAGTACTTC
CDR3aa: CASSQDFSNSGYEQYF
d_gene: -
abundance: -
v_gene: TRBV4-2
j_gene: TRBJ2-7

CDR3nt: TGTGCCAGCTCCTCACTAGCGGAAGAGACCCAGTACTTC
CDR3aa: CASSSLAEETQYF
d_gene: TRBD2
abundance: once
v_gene: TRBV18
j_gene: TRBJ2-5

CDR3nt: TGTGCCTGGAGTTCCTCACACACAGATACGCAGTATTTT
CDR3aa: CAWSSSHTDTQYF
d_gene: -
abundance: -
v_gene: TRBV30
j_gene: TRBJ2-3

CDR3nt: TGTGCCAGCAGCTTAAAACCAGATCAGCCCCAGCATTTT
CDR3aa: CASSLKPDQPQHF
d_gene: -
abundance: -
v_gene: TRBV7-2
j_gene: TRBJ1-5

CDR3nt: TGTGCCAGCAGCAAACCGGGACAGGACGTGGCCGGGGAGCTGTTTTTT
CDR3aa: CASSKPGQDVAGELFF
d_gene: -
abundance: -
v_gene: TRBV21-1
j_gene: TRBJ2-2

CDR3nt: TGTGCCAGCAGCGTGGGAGCGGGAAGCTCCTACGAGCAGTACTTC
CDR3aa: CASSVGAGSSYEQYF
d_gene: TRBD2
abundance: -
v_gene: TRBV9
j_gene: TRBJ2-7

CDR3nt: TGTGCCAGCTCACCATTGAGCGTCGGGACTAGCGGTTCCTACGAGCAGTACTTC
CDR3aa: CASSPLSVGTSGSYEQYF
d_gene: TRBD2
abundance: -
v_gene: TRBV18
j_gene: TRBJ2-7

CDR3nt: TGTGCCAGCAGCCTTGGGCCTAGCGGGAGAAAGAGGCAAGAGACCCAGTACTTC
CDR3aa: CASSLGPSGRKRQETQYF
d_gene: TRBD2
abundance: -
v_gene: TRBV5-4
j_gene: TRBJ2-5

CDR3nt: TGTGCCAGCACCACCGTACGACAGGGCGGCTATGGCTACACCTTC
CDR3aa: CASTTVRQGGYGYTF
d_gene: TRBD1
abundance: once
v_gene: TRBV6-1
j_gene: TRBJ1-2

CDR3nt: TGTGCCAGCAGCTCGGGGGACAGGGTCAGTGAAAAACTGTTTTTT
CDR3aa: CASSSGDRVSEKLFF
d_gene: TRBD1
abundance: -
v_gene: TRBV7-2
j_gene: TRBJ1-4

CDR3nt: TGTGCCAGCAGTGACGGGACAGGTGATTGGGAGACCCAGTACTTC
CDR3aa: CASSDGTGDWETQYF
d_gene: TRBD1
abundance: -
v_gene: TRBV6-1
j_gene: TRBJ2-5

CDR3nt: TGTGCCAGCAGCCCGAACCAGGAGGGCGGGTCCTACGAGCAGTACTTC
CDR3aa: CASSPNQEGGSYEQYF
d_gene: -
abundance: -
v_gene: TRBV7-9
j_gene: TRBJ2-7

CDR3nt: TGTGCCAGCTCACCAACTCTGACTAGCGAAGGGTTCGATACGCAGTATTTT
CDR3aa: CASSPTLTSEGFDTQYF
d_gene: TRBD2
abundance: -
v_gene: TRBV18
j_gene: TRBJ2-3

CDR3nt: TGTGCCAGCAGTCTGACTAGCGGGAGGACCGGGGAGCTGTTTTTT
CDR3aa: CASSLTSGRTGELFF
d_gene: TRBD2
abundance: -
v_gene: TRBV28
j_gene: TRBJ2-2

CDR3nt: TGCGCCAGCAGTGAGCCACAGAGCTCCTACAATGAGCAGTTCTTC
CDR3aa: CASSEPQSSYNEQFF
d_gene: -
abundance: -
v_gene: TRBV10-2
j_gene: TRBJ2-1

CDR3nt: TGTGCCAGTGGGCCCGGACTCCACTCCTACGAGCAGTACTTC
CDR3aa: CASGPGLHSYEQYF
d_gene: -
abundance: -
v_gene: TRBV19
j_gene: TRBJ2-7

CDR3nt: TGTGCCAGCAGCCGGCGGACTAGCGGCATTAGCTCCTACAATGAGCAGTTCTTC
CDR3aa: CASSRRTSGISSYNEQFF
d_gene: TRBD2
abundance: -
v_gene: TRBV5-6
j_gene: TRBJ2-1

CDR3nt: TGTGCCAGCAGTGACTCGGGGCTGCTCTTCTCTGGGGCCAACGTCCTGACTTTC
CDR3aa: CASSDSGLLFSGANVLTF
d_gene: -
abundance: once
v_gene: TRBV6-4
j_gene: TRBJ2-6

CDR3nt: TGCAGCGTCTCCCGGACTAGCACCTCGTACAATGAGCAGTTCTTC
CDR3aa: CSVSRTSTSYNEQFF
d_gene: TRBD2
abundance: -
v_gene: TRBV29-1
j_gene: TRBJ2-1

CDR3nt: TGCGCCAGCAGCCAAAGCGCTAGCGGGAGCGAGAATGAGCAGTTCTTC
CDR3aa: CASSQSASGSENEQFF
d_gene: TRBD2
abundance: -
v_gene: TRBV4-1
j_gene: TRBJ2-1

CDR3nt: TGTGCCAGCAGTTTAGAGGTGGGTGACAGTATCCACGAGCAGTACTTC
CDR3aa: CASSLEVGDSIHEQYF
d_gene: -
abundance: -
v_gene: TRBV27
j_gene: TRBJ2-7

CDR3nt: TGTGCCAGCAGCTTCCCCGGGACAGCTTACACCTTC
CDR3aa: CASSFPGTAYTF
d_gene: TRBD1
abundance: -
v_gene: TRBV7-2
j_gene: TRBJ1-2

CDR3nt: TGTGCCAGCAGCCAACACCAAGCCGGGACAGGGGACGAGCAGTTCTTC
CDR3aa: CASSQHQAGTGDEQFF
d_gene: TRBD1
abundance: -
v_gene: TRBV7-6
j_gene: TRBJ2-1

CDR3nt: TGTGCCAGCAGTCCTGACAGCGGGGATACGCAGTATTTT
CDR3aa: CASSPDSGDTQYF
d_gene: -
abundance: -
v_gene: TRBV2
j_gene: TRBJ2-3

CDR3nt: TGTGCCAGCAGCCAAGTTTCTTCTGCGGCCGGGGAGCTGTTTTTT
CDR3aa: CASSQVSSAAGELFF
d_gene: -
abundance: -
v_gene: TRBV14
j_gene: TRBJ2-2

CDR3nt: TGTGCCAGTAGCCAAACAGGGGACGGTGGCGAGCAGTACTTC
CDR3aa: CASSQTGDGGEQYF
d_gene: TRBD1
abundance: -
v_gene: TRBV19
j_gene: TRBJ2-7

CDR3nt: TGTGCCAGCAGTCCAGGGAGGGGTAGCACAGATACGCAGTATTTT
CDR3aa: CASSPGRGSTDTQYF
d_gene: TRBD2
abundance: -
v_gene: TRBV5-4
j_gene: TRBJ2-3

CDR3nt: TGTGCCAGCACCCTCTTACAAGAGACCCAGTACTTC
CDR3aa: CASTLLQETQYF
d_gene: -
abundance: -
v_gene: TRBV7-9
j_gene: TRBJ2-5